Presented here are 23 T cell receptor beta chains from one specimen sequenced in a study of cytomegalovirus exposure and HLA in healthy donors (dated by TCRdb to about 2017). Libraries were prepared through the immunoSEQ multiplex PCR assay. For the multiplex PCR, a mixture combining 60 forward primers for TCR Vbeta segments and 13 reverse primers for TCR Jbeta segments was used. TCRdb stores this immuneACCESS table with in-frame sequences only. Part of the clones is absent; in the studies checked, under half of the shortfall reflects unresolved V genes, and no reason is known for the rest. A total of approximately 84,000 clones appear in this sample, 70% to 80% of them only once. The ten largest clonotypes hold approximately 9% of the sample. What was sequenced was PBMCs. These receptors were taken from a man aged 35-49 years in good health and CMV-seropositive.

CDR3 sequence: CASSLGMDRSYTF. The CDR3 DNA sequence: TGCGCCAGCAGCTTGGGTATGGACAGAAGCTACACCTTC. V is TRBV5-1 and J is TRBJ1-2, with TRBD1 as a possible D gene (6 bases). CDR3 length equals 13 residues. Germline values: CDR1 SGHRS, CDR2 YFSETQ. Trimming took 0 bases from V and 9 from J, leaving 12 bases between them.

This rearrangement joins TRBV4-2 to TRBJ2-6; D is ambiguous. V was shortened by 7 bases and J by 1 base, with 5 bases between the two germline ends. Germline V gene data show CDR1 as LGHNA and CDR2 as YNFKEQ. The CDR3 length is 13 residues. CDR3 DNA sequence: TGTGCCAGCAAGAGGTCTGGGGCCAACGTCCTGACTTTC. Protein: CASKRSGANVLTF.

V and J are TRBV30 and TRBJ1-1; D might be TRBD1 (5 bases). Germline V lookup: CDR1 GTSNPN, CDR2 SVGIG (reference sequence). The germline V and J ends were trimmed by 0 bases and 4 bases, with 12 bases remaining between them. CDR3 length: 14 amino acids. The CDR3 nucleotides read TGTGCCTGGAGTGTGGGGCAGACCTCCACTGAAGCTTTCTTT. Its translation: CAWSVGQTSTEAFF.

The V gene is TRBV25-1, the J gene TRBJ2-3, with 7 bases fitting TRBD2. This CDR3 has 15 amino acids. J was trimmed by 1 base and V by 3 bases; bases with no gene match: 4. Looked up from germline, CDR1 is MGHDK and CDR2 is SYGVNS. CDR3 bases: TGTGCCAGCAGTGACGGTGCGGGAGGCACAGATACGCAGTATTTT. This translates into CASSDGAGGTDTQYF.

The rearrangement links TRBV7-9 to TRBJ1-1; possible D gene TRBD1, 6 bases. Germline V gives CDR1 SEHNR, CDR2 FQNEAQ (reference sequence). The CDR3 totals 17 residues. Trimming took 0 bases from V and 0 from J, leaving 14 bases between them. The CDR3 here is CASSLAGQGKMNTEAFF. In DNA, the CDR3 is TGTGCCAGCAGCTTAGCGGGGCAGGGGAAGATGAACACTGAAGCTTTCTTT.

The V call is TRBV6-5, the J call TRBJ2-5; D remains unclear. The CDR3 runs to 14 residues. Trimming removed 6 bases at V and 7 bases at J, with 18 bases between. Germline loops: CDR1 MNHEY, CDR2 SVGAGI. CDR3 nucleotide sequence: TGTGCCAGCAGCCAGAGAGGCGCCGACGGGACCCAGTACTTC. Its translation is CASSQRGADGTQYF.

This chain joins TRBV20-1 and TRBJ2-7; 7 nucleotides align to TRBD2. This CDR3 spans 11 amino acids. Germline values: CDR1 DFQATT, CDR2 SNEGSKA (reference sequence). Trimming took 7 bases from V and 5 from J; bases not matched to a gene: 5. The CDR3 loop reads CSVAGGDEQYF. Here the CDR3 DNA reads TGCAGTGTTGCTGGGGGGGACGAGCAGTACTTC.

V gene TRBV10-1 combines with J gene TRBJ2-1; 8 nucleotides align to TRBD1. Unmatched junction bases numbered 3, after V lost 5 bases and J lost 6 bases. The CDR3 has 13 residues. Germline V gene lookup returns CDR1 WNHNN and CDR2 SYGVQD (reference sequence). The CDR3 DNA sequence: TGCGCCAGCAGTCCAACAGGGGGCAATGAGCAGTTCTTC. Its translation: CASSPTGGNEQFF.

This clone was observed a few times. This chain uses TRBV5-4 with TRBJ2-5; 8 positions agree with TRBD1. With the DNA end fitting TRBJ2-7 better, the J assignment may be wrong. The CDR3 is made up of 15 amino acids. Germline V gene lookup returns CDR1 SGHNT and CDR2 YYREEE (reference sequence). As DNA, the CDR3 is TGTGCCAGCAGCCCGGACAGGGCGACTTCCTACGAGCAGTACTTC. Protein sequence: CASSPDRATSYEQYF.

The V and J genes are TRBV7-9 and TRBJ2-3; the D gene is possibly TRBD1 (6 bases). Trimming cost V 11 bases and J 2 bases, with 23 bases left between them. Germline assignment: CDR1 SEHNR and CDR2 FQNEAQ (reference sequence). There are 16 residues in the CDR3. DNA for the CDR3: TGTGCCGGGGTTACTAACGCCGGGACAAACACAGATACGCAGTATTTT. This codes for CAGVTNAGTNTDTQYF.

The chain recombines TRBV12-5 with TRBJ2-1; 7 bases fit TRBD1. V shed 6 bases and J 1 base; nucleotides not matched to a gene: 6. This CDR3 is 15 amino acids long. CDR1 and CDR2 from the germline V gene are LGHNT and FRNRAP. In DNA, the CDR3 is TGTGCTAGTGGGGAGGACAGGTCTTCCTACAATGAGCAGTTCTTC. Amino acids: CASGEDRSSYNEQFF. The full variable domain, its missing parts supplied by reference TRBV12-5 and TRBJ2-1, is DARVTQTPRHKVTEMGQEVTMRCQPILGHNTVFWYRQTMMQGLELLAYFRNRAPLDDSGMPKDRFSAEMPDATLATLKIQPSEPRDSAVYFCASGEDRSSYNEQFFGPGTRLTVL.

The chain combines TRBV27 with TRBJ1-2; possible D gene TRBD1, 6 bases. This CDR3 comprises 14 residues. V shed 6 bases and J shed 2 bases, with 13 bases lying between them. Looked up from germline, CDR1 is MNHEY and CDR2 is SMNVEV (reference sequence). This CDR3 reads CASSTNRDNYGYTF. CDR3 DNA sequence: TGTGCCAGCAGCACCAACAGGGACAACTATGGCTACACCTTC.

This rearrangement joins TRBV30 to TRBJ2-7, with 7 nucleotides matching TRBD1. The CDR3 loop spans 15 amino acids. Per the germline V gene, CDR1 is GTSNPN and CDR2 is SVGIG (reference sequence). The trim removed 0 bases at V and 5 bases at J, leaving 10 bases unmatched. The CDR3 loop is CAWSVLVQGSDEQYF. CDR3 in DNA: TGTGCCTGGAGTGTACTCGTACAGGGGAGTGACGAGCAGTACTTC.

This clone was recorded a few times. The genes are TRBV7-2 and TRBJ1-3, with D perhaps TRBD1 (6 bases). Looked up from germline, CDR1 is SGHTA and CDR2 is FQGNSA. CDR3 length: 17 amino acids. Trimming pared 3 bases from V and 4 bases from J, leaving 19 bases between. This CDR3 reads CASSFSQGRSFGNTIYF. DNA of the CDR3: TGTGCCAGCAGCTTTTCACAGGGAAGGTCGTTCGGAAACACCATATATTTT.

The chain joins TRBV7-8 to TRBJ2-7; maybe TRBD1 (5 bases). CDR3 length: 13 residues. Germline lookup yields CDR1 SGHVS and CDR2 FQNEAQ. The V gene lost 4 bases and the J gene lost 0 bases, with 7 bases spanning the gap. The CDR3 sequence is CASSWGSSYEQYF. Written as DNA, the CDR3 is TGTGCCAGCAGCTGGGGCTCCTCCTACGAGCAGTACTTC.

The sample holds a few counts of this clone. The genes are TRBV6-1 and TRBJ2-3, with TRBD2 identical over 8 bases. Germline V lookup: CDR1 MNHNS, CDR2 SASEGT. The CDR3 loop spans 15 amino acids. J gave up 8 bases and V 7 bases, and 14 bases lay outside the gene matches. The CDR3 sequence is CASTGGGGGQGTQYF. The CDR3 DNA follows: TGTGCCAGCACCGGGGGGGGAGGCGGGCAGGGTACGCAGTATTTT.

The V call is TRBV4-1, the J call TRBJ2-5; possibly TRBD2 for D (6 bases). Germline assignment: CDR1 MGHRA and CDR2 YSYEKL. Trimming stripped 0 bases from V and 1 base from J, with 9 bases between. This CDR3 spans 15 amino acids. The CDR3 reads CASSQDLGGQETQYF. CDR3 nucleotide sequence: TGCGCCAGCAGCCAAGATCTGGGGGGCCAAGAGACCCAGTACTTC.

The chain combines TRBV7-2 with TRBJ1-1; perhaps TRBD1 as D (6 bases). V was clipped by 5 bases and J by 4 bases, with 23 bases between them. Germline-derived CDR1 and CDR2 are SGHTA and FQGNSA. The CDR3 has 17 amino acids. CDR3 residues: CASSPGTSLGVRTEAFF. The CDR3 DNA sequence: TGTGCCAGCAGCCCCGGGACATCCCTCGGCGTACGCACTGAAGCTTTCTTT.

V usage is TRBV21-1 and J usage is TRBJ2-4; TRBD1 is the table's D call and was not checked against the DNA. TRBV21-1 is designated a pseudogene. The CDR3 is made up of 18 amino acids. The CDR3, as DNA: TGTGCCAGCAGCCCTTCACAGAAAGGGGGCAGGACCAAAAACATTCAGTACTTC. This sequence encodes CASSPSQKGGRTKNIQYF.

The V gene is TRBV7-6, the J gene TRBJ2-5, with 9 positions matching TRBD1. The J segment lost 5 bases and the V segment lost 5 bases, leaving 12 bases of the junction unmatched. Germline lookup yields CDR1 SGHVS and CDR2 FNYEAQ. This CDR3 region has 16 residues. The DNA of the CDR3 is TGTGCCAGCAGCCTAAGTGCAGGGACAGGGTGGGAGACCCAGTACTTC. Protein: CASSLSAGTGWETQYF.

V is TRBV11-2 and J is TRBJ2-5; perhaps TRBD2 as D (6 bases). The CDR3 extends over 13 amino acids. Germline loops: CDR1 SGHAT, CDR2 FQNNGV. Trimming pared 5 bases from V and 1 base from J, leaving 8 bases between. CDR3 sequence reads: CASSRSGQETQYF. The DNA of the CDR3 is TGTGCCAGCAGCCGTAGCGGCCAAGAGACCCAGTACTTC.

The CDR3 coding sequence is TGTGCCAGCGACACATACAGGGGGACAGATACGCAGTATTTT. Translated: CASDTYRGTDTQYF. This chain joins TRBV2 and TRBJ2-3; 8 bases are shared with TRBD1. Trimming cost V 8 bases and J 3 bases; bases outside gene matches: 7. The CDR3 is 14 amino acids. Looked up from germline, CDR1 is SNHLY and CDR2 is FYNNEI. Variable domain in full (rest from reference TRBV2 and TRBJ2-3): EPEVTQTPSHQVTQMGQEVILRCVPISNHLYFYWYRQILGQKVEFLVSFYNNEISEKSEIFDDQFSVERPDGSNFTLKIRSTKLEDSAMYFCASDTYRGTDTQYFGPGTRLTVL.

The chain combines TRBV29-1 with TRBJ2-7; 11 bases map to TRBD2. Trimming cost V 2 bases and J 6 bases; bases outside gene matches: 15. This CDR3 has 17 residues. The V gene's germline CDR1 is SQVTM and CDR2 ANQGSEA. CDR3 in DNA: TGCAGCGTTGAATTGGGCAGGGGGCTAGCGGGGGGTTGCGAGCAGTACTTC. It yields the protein CSVELGRGLAGGCEQYF.